The 9 T cell receptor beta chains listed next were all sequenced from one sample in a study of blood T cell repertoires in COVID-19. Sequencing used immunoSEQ multiplex PCR; TCRdb keeps in-frame clones, though not all of them. The table has approximately 400,000 clones, around 83% seen once; the top ten hold around 5.1%. The sample taken for sequencing was PBMCs or T cells enriched from blood (not recorded which). All receptors come from a woman aged 45-65 years who had recovered from COVID-19.

CDR3 DNA sequence: TGCGCCAGCAGCCAAGACACTAGCGGGGGGGGCACAGATACGCAGTATTTT. Translating it yields CASSQDTSGGGTDTQYF. The rearrangement uses TRBV4-3 and TRBJ2-3; the match to TRBD2 covers 13 bases. V trimming: 0 bases; J trimming: 1 base; junction bases outside the gene matches: 1. The germline CDR1 and CDR2 sequences are LGHNA and YSLEER. The CDR3 contains 17 residues.

The chain links TRBV7-2 to TRBJ1-4, with a possible D match to TRBD1 (5 bases). Germline CDR1 reads SGHTA; CDR2 reads FQGNSA. CDR3 length equals 13 residues. Trimming left V 2 bases short and J 11 bases short, with 12 bases between. The DNA for the CDR3 is TGTGCCAGCAGCTTACAACCCGGGGGGAAACTGTTTTTT. As protein: CASSLQPGGKLFF.

The chain joins TRBV20-1 to TRBJ2-3; 10 bases map to TRBD2. The germline V gene has CDR1 DFQATT and CDR2 SNEGSKA (reference sequence). J gave up 5 bases and V 3 bases, and 14 bases lay outside the gene matches. CDR3 length: 17 amino acids. The CDR3 protein is CSASEASGGPREDTQYF. CDR3 nucleotide sequence: TGCAGTGCTAGTGAGGCTAGCGGGGGCCCGCGGGAAGATACGCAGTATTTT.

This chain links TRBV18 with TRBJ1-2, with TRBD1 matching over 10 bases. Germline assignment: CDR1 KGHSH and CDR2 LQKENI. This CDR3 has 13 amino acids. V lost 5 bases and J lost 7; bases outside the gene matches: 4. CDR3 DNA: TGTGCCAGCTCAGGGGACAGGGGTCGTGGCTACACCTTC. This encodes CASSGDRGRGYTF.

The chain combines TRBV2 with TRBJ1-2, with a tentative D call TRBD1 (5 bases). Trimming took off 0 bases at V and 8 bases at J, with 10 bases between the two ends. The CDR3 covers 13 residues. Germline assignment: CDR1 SNHLY and CDR2 FYNNEI. DNA of the CDR3: TGTGCCAGCAGTGAAGCTAGGGGTGGCGGCTACACCTTC. This translates into CASSEARGGGYTF.

The genes are TRBV12-3 or TRBV12-4 and TRBJ1-1; the D is unclear. V lost 4 bases and J 6 bases, leaving 12 bases between the germline ends. CDR3 length equals 13 residues. CDR3 in amino acids: CASSSGSRPEAFF. CDR3 DNA: TGTGCCAGCAGTTCCGGGAGCCGCCCTGAAGCTTTCTTT.

The gene calls are TRBV19 and TRBJ2-2; TRBD1 agrees at 9 bases. J was trimmed by 3 bases and V by 6 bases; bases with no gene match: 8. This CDR3 is 16 amino acids long. The V gene's germline CDR1 is LNHDA and CDR2 SQIVND (reference sequence). In nucleotides, the CDR3 is TGTGCCAGTAGCTATACGACAGGGGGGTACACCGGGGAGCTGTTTTTT. Translated: CASSYTTGGYTGELFF.

The chain employs TRBV2 and TRBJ2-7, with 11 bases identical to TRBD2. Per germline, CDR1 SNHLY and CDR2 FYNNEI. The CDR3 runs 15 residues. Losses at the gene ends were 5 bases for V and 2 bases for J; bases not matched to a gene: 5. DNA of the CDR3: TGTGCCAGCAGTCAACCGGGACTAGCGGCCTACGAGCAGTACTTC. It specifies CASSQPGLAAYEQYF. The entire variable domain, with the rest obtained from reference TRBV2 and TRBJ2-7, is as follows: EPEVTQTPSHQVTQMGQEVILRCVPISNHLYFYWYRQILGQKVEFLVSFYNNEISEKSEIFDDQFSVERPDGSNFTLKIRSTKLEDSAMYFCASSQPGLAAYEQYFGPGTRLTVT.

In DNA form, the CDR3 reads TGTGCCAGTAGTCCTGGACAGGGTACTGAAGCTTTCTTT. Residues: CASSPGQGTEAFF. V usage is TRBV19 and J usage is TRBJ1-1; the match to TRBD1 covers 8 bases. Looked up from germline, CDR1 is LNHDA and CDR2 is SQIVND (reference sequence). With V trimmed by 5 bases and J by 5 bases, 4 bases remained unmatched. There are 13 residues in the CDR3.